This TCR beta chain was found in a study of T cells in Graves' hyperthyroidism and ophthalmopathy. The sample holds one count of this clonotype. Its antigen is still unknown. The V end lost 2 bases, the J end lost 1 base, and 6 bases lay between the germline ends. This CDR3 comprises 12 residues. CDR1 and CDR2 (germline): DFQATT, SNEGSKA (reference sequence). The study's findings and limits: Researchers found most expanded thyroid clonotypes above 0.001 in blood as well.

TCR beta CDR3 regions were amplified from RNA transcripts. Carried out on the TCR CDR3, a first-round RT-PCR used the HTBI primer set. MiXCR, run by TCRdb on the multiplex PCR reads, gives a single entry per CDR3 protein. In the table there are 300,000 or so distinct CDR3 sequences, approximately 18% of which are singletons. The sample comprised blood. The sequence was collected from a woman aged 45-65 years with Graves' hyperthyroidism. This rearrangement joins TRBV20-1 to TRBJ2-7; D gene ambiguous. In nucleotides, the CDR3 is TGCAGTGCTAGACGGCTATCCTACGAGCAGTACTTC. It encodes CSARRLSYEQYF.